This T cell receptor (beta chain) was obtained from a study of CD8+CD57+ T cells in acquired aplastic anemia. Overall study context: CD4+ and CD8+ cells, once sorted, gave DNA averaging 3.2 ug.

Template material for TCR beta VDJ and CDR3 profiling consisted of genomic DNA. MiXCR was run by TCRdb on the reads, yielding one entry per CDR3 protein. The sample contains approximately 380,000 distinct CDR3 sequences, about 70% of which appear only once. Looked up from germline, CDR1 is SGHNT and CDR2 is YENEEA. The CDR3 sequence is 13 residues long. V lost 5 bases and J 8 bases, leaving 15 bases between the germline ends. The chain links TRBV11-3 to TRBJ1-2; D is uncertain. This TCR derives from a human donor in good health, serving as a control. Sequencing was carried out using sorted CD4+, CD8+, or CD8+CD57+ T cells (not recorded which) from PBMCs. CDR3 in amino acids: CASSRGGRLGYTF. The CDR3 bases are TGTGCCAGCAGCCGGGGAGGCCGCCTGGGCTACACCTTC.